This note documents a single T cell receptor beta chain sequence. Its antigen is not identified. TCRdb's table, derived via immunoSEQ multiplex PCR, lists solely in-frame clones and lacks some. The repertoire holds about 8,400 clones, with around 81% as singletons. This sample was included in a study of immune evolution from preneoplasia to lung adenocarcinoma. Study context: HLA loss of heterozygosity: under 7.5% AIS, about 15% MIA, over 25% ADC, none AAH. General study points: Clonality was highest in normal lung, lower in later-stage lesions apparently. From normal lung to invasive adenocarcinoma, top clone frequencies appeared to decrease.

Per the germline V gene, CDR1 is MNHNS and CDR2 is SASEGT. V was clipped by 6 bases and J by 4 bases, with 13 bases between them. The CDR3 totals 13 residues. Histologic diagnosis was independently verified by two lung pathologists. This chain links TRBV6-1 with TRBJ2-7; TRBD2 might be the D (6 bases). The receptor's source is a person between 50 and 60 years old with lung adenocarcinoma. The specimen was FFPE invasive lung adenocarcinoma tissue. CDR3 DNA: TGTGCCAGCAGCAAAGGCGGGGTTTACGAGCAGTACTTC. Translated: CASSKGGVYEQYF.